Detailed here is one T cell receptor (beta chain). This clonotype has just a few counts. Its antigen target is currently unknown. No qualities accompany the bases; no much larger clone lies one base away. The reads were generated on an Illumina HiSeq 2500. Quantitative 5'-RACE with molecular barcodes was used to prepare TCR beta libraries. In the original analysis: A new computational method based on a probabilistic model of VDJ rearrangement was used to identify disease-linked TCR variants. Through fastp at Q25 and MiXCR, TCRdb rebuilt clones from the public reads, retaining in-frame beta chains. Each CDR3 protein appears once, grouped with its most common genes and DNA. None of the V and J calls come from the authors' own analysis; TCRdb made them. This sample lists 250,000 to 350,000 distinct CDR3 sequences; around 18% were detected once. The ten largest clones add up to less than 9% of the sample.

The data are from a study of CD8 T cells in ankylosing spondylitis (TCRdb year 2017). Study-level background: To find TCR variants linked to disease, the study profiled T cell receptor beta repertoires in ankylosing spondylitis patients and healthy donors. The full study cohort was made up of 25 ankylosing spondylitis patients and fewer than 120 healthy donors. Peripheral blood was sampled, and synovial fluid was additionally collected from ankylosing spondylitis patients. Overall study outcomes, separate from this receptor: The disease-linked clones were reported as significantly enriched in matched synovial fluid samples from ankylosing spondylitis patients. Some TCR beta motif variants had previously been reported in synovial fluid and blood of reactive arthritis patients, which suggested common disease-initiation mechanisms. A CD8+ phenotype was shown by the disease-linked clones, which were found at relatively low frequencies in peripheral blood. A TCR beta motif of about eight highly homologous amino acid variants appeared characteristic of blood from ankylosing spondylitis patients.

Reading from cysteine to phenylalanine, the CDR3 counts 16 amino acids. Just the 48-base CDR3 DNA is kept, in frame starting at base 1. The CDR1 and CDR2 encoded by the germline V gene are SGHRS and YFSETQ. V lost 5 bases and J lost 1 base; the stretch between them is 18 bases long. The sequence links TRBV5-1 to TRBJ1-1; the D gene is perhaps TRBD1, on 5 matching bases. The sample comprised blood, either unsorted or a sorted T cell fraction (not recorded which). The clonotype comes from a male donor with ankylosing spondylitis or in good health (not recorded which). DNA sequence: TGCGCCAGCAGTCCGTCGACCGGGGGGTCGAACACTGAAGCTTTCTTT. It codes for CASSPSTGGSNTEAFF.